Below, 4 T cell receptor beta chains from the same sample are listed, as sequenced in a study of shared clonotypes between healthy human individuals. Clones were read by immunoSEQ multiplex PCR, and TCRdb kept only the in-frame ones, dropping some. Here the sample spans about a million clones, 76% being singletons. Sequencing used memory CD4+ T cells sorted from blood. Subset of the sample: CD45RA-negative fraction. These receptors were obtained from a man younger than 30 in good health.

This clone was counted a few times. CDR3 nucleotide sequence: TGTGCCAGCAGCTTAGGCAAGGGGTTGATGAACACTGAAGCTTTCTTT. Translating it yields CASSLGKGLMNTEAFF. The V call is TRBV13, the J call TRBJ1-1; maybe TRBD1 (5 bases). With 0 bases removed from V and 0 bases from J, the gap between germline ends came to 11 bases. This CDR3 comprises 16 residues. Germline V gene sequence: CDR1 PRHDT, CDR2 FYEKMQ (reference sequence).

The rearrangement uses TRBV6-4 and TRBJ1-5, with D possibly matching TRBD1 (6 bases). The length of the CDR3 is 15 residues. The V gene's germline CDR1 is MRHNA and CDR2 SNTAGT. V lost 3 bases, J lost 9 bases, and 18 bases lay in between. CDR3 sequence: CASSEPPGQLAPQHF. The CDR3, as DNA: TGTGCCAGCAGTGAGCCCCCGGGACAACTCGCGCCCCAGCATTTT.

The V call is TRBV30, the J call TRBJ2-5, with D possibly matching TRBD2 (6 bases). The CDR3 has 10 amino acids. Between the trimmed V and J ends, which lost 8 bases and 2 bases, there was a span of 6 bases. Per germline, CDR1 GTSNPN and CDR2 SVGIG (reference sequence). The CDR3 DNA is TGTGCCGGGGGGCAAGAGACCCAGTACTTC. Encoded protein: CAGGQETQYF. The whole variable domain, remainder taken from reference TRBV30 and TRBJ2-5, is SQTIHQWPATLVQPVGSPLSLECTVEGTSNPNLYWYRQAAGRGLQLLFYSVGIGQISSEVPQNLSASRPQDRQFILSSKKLLLSDSGFYLCAGGQETQYFGPGTRLLVL.

The chain couples TRBV10-3 to TRBJ1-1, with D possibly matching TRBD1 (5 bases). This CDR3 is built from 11 residues. Germline CDR1 ENHRY, CDR2 SYGVKD. V was trimmed by 3 bases and J by 7 bases, leaving 6 bases between them. The chain's CDR3 is CAISDTGEAFF. CDR3 DNA: TGTGCCATCAGTGATACAGGTGAAGCTTTCTTT.